Sequencing of this T cell receptor (beta chain) was carried out in a study of T cells expressing NK-cell markers. Using the 5' RACE reads, TCRdb records one entry per CDR3 protein without DNA. The sample has about 260,000 distinct CDR3 sequences. From germline, CDR1 is MGHDK and CDR2 SYGVNS. CDR3 size: 15 residues. The chain is built from TRBV25-1 and TRBJ1-3; TCRdb's assignment of TRBD1 cannot be checked, as there is no DNA. This sequence originates from a man younger than 35 in good health. The sample taken for sequencing was blood T cells: a sorted CD56 or NKG2C T cell subset, CD4+ or CD8+ T cells, or bulk PBMC T cells (not recorded which). The CDR3 is CASSLGQPSGNTIYF.